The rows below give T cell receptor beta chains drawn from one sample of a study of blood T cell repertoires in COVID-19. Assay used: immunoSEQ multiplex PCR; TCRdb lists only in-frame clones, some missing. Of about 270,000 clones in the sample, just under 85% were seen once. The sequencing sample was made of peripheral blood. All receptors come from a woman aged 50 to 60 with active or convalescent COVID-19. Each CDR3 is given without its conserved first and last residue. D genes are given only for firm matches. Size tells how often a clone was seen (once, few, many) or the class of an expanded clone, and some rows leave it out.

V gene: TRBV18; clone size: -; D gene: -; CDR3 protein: ASSRQSNQPQH
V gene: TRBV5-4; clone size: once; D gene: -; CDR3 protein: ASSLVPGDTDTQY
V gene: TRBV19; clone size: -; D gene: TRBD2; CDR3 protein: ASSISGTSGTYNEQF
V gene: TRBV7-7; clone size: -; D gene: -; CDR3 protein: ASSMGLFNEQF
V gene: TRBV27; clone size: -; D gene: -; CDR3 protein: ASHPGGRPYNEQF
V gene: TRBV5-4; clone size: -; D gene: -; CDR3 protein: ASTRELANTGELF
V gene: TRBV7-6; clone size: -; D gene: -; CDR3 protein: ASSLVQGDTGELF
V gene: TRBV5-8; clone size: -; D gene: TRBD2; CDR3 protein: ASSLVGLASGELF
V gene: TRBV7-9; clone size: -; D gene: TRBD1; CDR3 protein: ASSWTGSRSPLH
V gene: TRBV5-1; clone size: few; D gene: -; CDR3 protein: ASSLVQGSYEQY
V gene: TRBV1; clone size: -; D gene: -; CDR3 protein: TSSPRASGGPDTQY
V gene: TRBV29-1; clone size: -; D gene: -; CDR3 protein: SVDSGTDYNYGYT
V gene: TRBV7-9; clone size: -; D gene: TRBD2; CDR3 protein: ASSTNPGLGLAYEQY
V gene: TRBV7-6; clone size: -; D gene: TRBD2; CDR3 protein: ASSSDGTSGIRDTQY
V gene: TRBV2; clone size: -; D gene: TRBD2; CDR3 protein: ASNPAGYRNEQF
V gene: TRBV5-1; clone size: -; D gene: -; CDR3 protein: ASSLGTQDNEQF
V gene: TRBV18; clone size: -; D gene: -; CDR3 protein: ASSLTTQRAGSPLH
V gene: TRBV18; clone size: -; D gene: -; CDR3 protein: ASSPRPGPRGGEQY
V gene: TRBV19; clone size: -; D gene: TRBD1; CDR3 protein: ASSMAGTGGGTDTQY
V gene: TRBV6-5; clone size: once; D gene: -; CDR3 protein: ASRVSYNSPLH
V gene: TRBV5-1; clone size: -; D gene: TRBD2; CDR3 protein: ASSFSGSVGETQY
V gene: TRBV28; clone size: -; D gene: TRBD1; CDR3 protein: ASSRGLEGQTYT
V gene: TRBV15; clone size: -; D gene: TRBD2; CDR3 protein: ATSRGGRTSIIPNEQF
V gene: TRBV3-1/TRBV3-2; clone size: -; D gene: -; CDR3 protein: ASSRVVGAEQF
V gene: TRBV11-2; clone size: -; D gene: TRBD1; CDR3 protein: ASSWGQGVSTEAF
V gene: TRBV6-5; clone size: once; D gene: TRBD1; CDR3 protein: ASSYRDRGHAF
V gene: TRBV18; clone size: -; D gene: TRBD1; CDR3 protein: ASSPLGQERGYT
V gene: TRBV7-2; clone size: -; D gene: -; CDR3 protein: ASSPQGLANEKLF
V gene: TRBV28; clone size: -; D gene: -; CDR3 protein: ASSLAGWDQPQH
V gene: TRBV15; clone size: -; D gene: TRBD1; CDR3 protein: ATSRSGQGTDTQY
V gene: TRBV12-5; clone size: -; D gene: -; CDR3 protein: ASGTVYEQY
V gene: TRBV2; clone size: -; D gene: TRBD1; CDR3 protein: ASSYTGGIGTGELF
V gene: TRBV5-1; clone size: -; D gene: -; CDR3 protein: ASSLEQGPIDGYT
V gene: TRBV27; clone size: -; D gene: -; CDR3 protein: ASNPLGGGTDTQY
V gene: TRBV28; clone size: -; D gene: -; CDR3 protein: ASRGLTGGIETQY
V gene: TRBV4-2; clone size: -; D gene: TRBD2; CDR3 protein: ASSQAGTSGSYNEQF